These 4 T cell receptor beta chains originate from one sample sequenced in a study of CD4 T cells in relation to SARS-CoV-2 and coronaviruses. Profiled with immunoSEQ multiplex PCR; TCRdb holds only in-frame clones, not every one. This sample has some 30,000 clones, with about three quarters found just once. Before the COVID-19 pandemic, during about 2010-2018, CD4+ T cells were taken from unexposed donors. The cells were cultured for about ten days before CD4+ T cells were isolated. These TCRs are of unknown antigen specificity. The source material was CD4+ T cells from PBMCs, cultured in vitro. All receptors derive from a human donor in good health.

This chain connects TRBV2 to TRBJ1-1; D may be TRBD1 (5 bases). CDR3 size: 10 residues. Between the trimmed V and J ends, which lost 1 base and 11 bases, there was a span of 5 bases. Germline V gives CDR1 SNHLY, CDR2 FYNNEI. The chain's CDR3 is CASSEGQAFF. For the CDR3, the DNA is TGTGCCAGCAGTGAAGGACAGGCTTTCTTT.

This chain links TRBV11-2 with TRBJ2-1; no reliable D call. CDR1 and CDR2 from the germline V gene are SGHAT and FQNNGV. V lost 0 bases and J 1 base, leaving 1 base between the germline ends. CDR3 length: 13 amino acids. The CDR3 here is CASSLESYNEQFF. The DNA for the CDR3 is TGTGCCAGCAGCTTAGAGTCCTACAATGAGCAGTTCTTC.

The chain couples TRBV11-2 to TRBJ2-1; either TRBD1 or TRBD2 may fit D (6 bases each). This CDR3 has 15 amino acids. V lost 7 bases, J lost 7 bases, and 20 bases lay in between. CDR1 and CDR2 from the germline V gene are SGHAT and FQNNGV. DNA of the CDR3: TGTGCCAGCACCACAAGGGGGGCAGGGAGGAATGAGCAGTTCTTC. This codes for CASTTRGAGRNEQFF.

This chain joins TRBV19 and TRBJ1-2; perhaps TRBD1 as D (5 bases). Trimming shortened V by 2 bases and J by 8 bases, and 24 bases separated the two germline ends. CDR1 is LNHDA and CDR2 is SQIVND in the germline V gene (reference sequence). The CDR3 has 17 residues. This chain's CDR3 is CASSISPARGLGGGYTF. In DNA, the CDR3 is TGTGCCAGTAGTATAAGCCCCGCGCGGGGCCTCGGGGGAGGCTACACCTTC.